The 14 T cell receptor beta chains listed next were all sequenced from one sample in a study of OX40 agonist ivuxolimab in advanced cancers. Profiling relied on immunoSEQ multiplex PCR, and the TCRdb table lists in-frame clones only, not all of them. The profile shows 20,000 to 25,000 clones, about nine tenths of them singletons. The sequencing here drew on CD4+ or CD8+ T cells sorted from blood, taken in a trial of the OX40 agonist ivuxolimab. Every receptor here comes from an adult with an advanced solid tumor such as melanoma, head and neck, liver or kidney cancer.

The CDR3 sequence is CSVVVLNTEAFF. The CDR3 DNA is TGCAGCGTTGTTGTATTGAACACTGAAGCTTTCTTT. The chain has TRBV29-1 and TRBJ1-1; no definite D call. V dropped 4 bases and J dropped 0 bases, with 6 bases sitting between them. Looked up from germline, CDR1 is SQVTM and CDR2 is ANQGSEA. This CDR3 is 12 amino acids long.

The chain employs TRBV27 and TRBJ2-1, with unresolved D. Germline V lookup: CDR1 MNHEY, CDR2 SMNVEV (reference sequence). Trimming removed 2 bases from V and 5 bases from J, with 7 bases in between. The CDR3 has 13 residues. The CDR3 is CASSLGTNNEQFF. CDR3 sequence (DNA): TGTGCCAGCAGTTTAGGAACTAACAATGAGCAGTTCTTC.

The gene calls are TRBV27 and TRBJ1-2, with D uncertain. Germline CDR1 is MNHEY and CDR2 is SMNVEV (reference sequence). The CDR3 runs to 13 residues. Trimming stripped 3 bases from V and 5 bases from J, with 10 bases between. CDR3 in DNA: TGTGCCAGCAGTTTGAGTCAGCAATATGGCTACACCTTC. This encodes CASSLSQQYGYTF.

The V and J genes are TRBV4-3 and TRBJ2-3; tentatively, D is TRBD2 (5 bases). V gave up 3 bases and J gave up 5 bases, with 9 bases separating them. The CDR3 covers 13 residues. CDR1 and CDR2 (germline): LGHNA, YSLEER. The CDR3 is CASSHLAGDTQYF. The CDR3 DNA reads as TGCGCCAGCAGCCACCTCGCGGGAGATACGCAGTATTTT.

The chain carries TRBV5-1 and TRBJ2-7; 12 nucleotides line up with TRBD1. This CDR3 comprises 17 residues. The ends lost 2 bases at V and 4 bases at J; junction bases unmatched: 10. CDR1 is SGHRS, CDR2 YFSETQ, per germline. The CDR3 bases are TGCGCCAGCAGCTTCTTTCTCCCGGGACAGGGGGCGTACGAGCAGTACTTC. Encoded protein: CASSFFLPGQGAYEQYF.

J is TRBJ1-2 and V is TRBV7-9; the match to TRBD1 covers 12 bases. The germline CDR1 and CDR2 sequences are SEHNR and FQNEAQ (reference sequence). The CDR3 runs 16 residues. The V segment lost 4 bases and the J segment 5 bases; nucleotides outside the gene matches: 8. For the CDR3, the DNA is TGTGCCAGCAGCTCCTCGGGACAGGGGGCGCTTTATGGCTACACCTTC. Its protein product is CASSSSGQGALYGYTF.

This chain links TRBV19 with TRBJ2-1; D is perhaps TRBD1 or TRBD2 (5 bases each). V was trimmed by 5 bases and J by 4 bases, leaving 15 bases between them. The CDR3 runs to 15 residues. Germline V gene data show CDR1 as LNHDA and CDR2 as SQIVND (reference sequence). CDR3 nucleotides: TGTGCCAGTAGTCCCGCATGGGACGGGTACAATGAGCAGTTCTTC. Translating it yields CASSPAWDGYNEQFF. The variable domain in full, completed from reference TRBV19 and TRBJ2-1, reads DGGITQSPKYLFRKEGQNVTLSCEQNLNHDAMYWYRQDPGQGLRLIYYSQIVNDFQKGDIAEGYSVSREKKESFPLTVTSAQKNPTAFYLCASSPAWDGYNEQFFGPGTRLTVL.

CDR3 residues: CASSPPDRVYEQYF. Written as DNA, the CDR3 is TGTGCCAGCTCACCACCGGACAGGGTATACGAGCAGTACTTC. This chain joins TRBV18 and TRBJ2-7, with 8 bases fitting TRBD1. From germline, CDR1 is KGHSH and CDR2 LQKENI. The V segment lost 0 bases and the J segment 4 bases; nucleotides outside the gene matches: 2. CDR3 size: 14 residues. Full variable domain (rest looked up from reference TRBV18 and TRBJ2-7): NAGVMQNPRHLVRRRGQEARLRCSPMKGHSHVYWYRQLPEEGLKFMVYLQKENIIDESGMPKERFSAEFPKEGPSILRIQQVVRGDSAAYFCASSPPDRVYEQYFGPGTRLTVT.

The V gene is TRBV7-9, the J gene TRBJ1-2, with D possibly being TRBD1 (5 bases). CDR1 and CDR2 (germline): SEHNR, FQNEAQ (reference sequence). CDR3 length equals 14 residues. The ends were cut back, 5 bases at V and 4 bases at J, with 14 bases in the middle. CDR3 in amino acids: CASSRGETAYGYTF. The CDR3 coding sequence is TGTGCCAGCAGCCGAGGGGAGACAGCCTATGGCTACACCTTC.

This clone was recorded once. V is TRBV7-9 and J is TRBJ2-3, with TRBD2 as a possible D gene (6 bases). The germline gives CDR1 SEHNR, CDR2 FQNEAQ (reference sequence). CDR3 length: 14 residues. Trimming took off 6 bases at V and 3 bases at J, with 13 bases between the two ends. In DNA form, the CDR3 reads TGTGCCAGCAGGGTGGAGGGGAGAACAGATACGCAGTATTTT. It translates to CASRVEGRTDTQYF.

The chain employs TRBV15 and TRBJ2-3; maybe TRBD2 (5 bases). CDR1 and CDR2 (germline): LNHNV, YYDKDF (reference sequence). With 2 bases removed from V and 6 bases from J, the gap between germline ends came to 12 bases. This CDR3 is built from 14 residues. CDR3 sequence (DNA): TGTGCCACCAGCAGATTGCGGGTTGGGGATACGCAGTATTTT. It translates to CATSRLRVGDTQYF.

The rearrangement uses TRBV7-6 and TRBJ2-3; no reliable D call. V gave up 5 bases and J gave up 8 bases, with 23 bases separating them. Looked up from germline, CDR1 is SGHVS and CDR2 is FNYEAQ. The CDR3 covers 16 residues. The CDR3 loop is CASSHSQANEWGTQYF. DNA of the CDR3: TGTGCCAGCAGCCATAGTCAGGCCAATGAGTGGGGTACGCAGTATTTT.

V is TRBV19 and J is TRBJ2-5; D is undetermined. The germline CDR1 and CDR2 sequences are LNHDA and SQIVND (reference sequence). V lost 1 base and J 3 bases, leaving 12 bases between the germline ends. This CDR3 contains 15 residues. The CDR3, as DNA: TGTGCCAGTAGTATAGCCCAAAACTCAGAAGAGACCCAGTACTTC. It specifies CASSIAQNSEETQYF.

This chain uses TRBV4-1 with TRBJ2-5; 9 bases are shared with TRBD2. Germline V lookup: CDR1 MGHRA, CDR2 YSYEKL. The length of the CDR3 is 15 residues. J was trimmed by 5 bases and V by 0 bases; bases with no gene match: 4. The CDR3 reads CASSQEIAGVETQYF. CDR3 nucleotide sequence: TGCGCCAGCAGCCAAGAGATAGCGGGAGTTGAGACCCAGTACTTC.